Below, 13 T cell receptor beta chains from the same sample are listed, as sequenced in a study of blood T cell repertoires in COVID-19. Assay: immunoSEQ multiplex PCR; the TCRdb copy retains only in-frame clones and omits some. This table holds around 200,000 clones, more than 75% found once. The sequenced material came from peripheral blood. Receptor source: a person aged 70 to 85 with COVID-19, enrolled during active disease.

The chain employs TRBV7-8 and TRBJ2-4; 8 bases are shared with TRBD1. Per germline, CDR1 SGHVS and CDR2 FQNEAQ. Trimming at V came to 5 bases and at J to 5 bases, leaving 8 bases not matched to a gene. This CDR3 comprises 15 residues. The CDR3 DNA reads TGTGCCAGCAGCGCCCGGACAGGGATAGAAAACATTCAGTACTTC. Translated: CASSARTGIENIQYF.

The J gene is TRBJ1-5, the V gene TRBV28; D gene unclear. V dropped 7 bases and J dropped 3 bases, with 7 bases sitting between them. Germline lookup yields CDR1 MDHEN and CDR2 SYDVKM. The length of the CDR3 is 12 residues. The CDR3, as DNA: TGTGCCAGCAATGACTACAATCAGCCCCAGCATTTT. Translating it yields CASNDYNQPQHF.

The CDR3, as DNA: TGCGCCAGCAGCCCTAGCGGGGTTAGCACAGATACGCAGTATTTT. It yields the protein CASSPSGVSTDTQYF. The J gene is TRBJ2-3, the V gene TRBV5-1; 9 bases line up with TRBD2. The CDR3 contains 15 residues. V trimming: 4 bases; J trimming: 0 bases; junction bases outside the gene matches: 3. Germline V gives CDR1 SGHRS, CDR2 YFSETQ.

The V call is TRBV7-6, the J call TRBJ2-2; 7 nucleotides line up with TRBD1. CDR1 is SGHVS, CDR2 FNYEAQ, per germline. The V and J ends lost 3 bases and 4 bases, in that order; junction bases with no gene match: 17. This CDR3 is 19 amino acids long. The CDR3, as DNA: TGTGCCAGCAGCTTTTATTCAGGGGGTAAACAGTTGAGCACCGGGGAGCTGTTTTTT. The encoded protein is CASSFYSGGKQLSTGELFF.

The rearrangement links TRBV3-1 (or the pseudogene TRBV3-2) to TRBJ2-5; 7 positions agree with TRBD2. Per germline, CDR1 LGHDT and CDR2 YNNKEL (reference sequence). The CDR3 contains 15 residues. The junction had 8 bases not matched to a gene; V was cut back by 2 bases and J by 5 bases. CDR3 in amino acids: CASSQSPGGRETQYF. In DNA form, the CDR3 reads TGTGCCAGCAGCCAATCACCGGGGGGACGGGAGACCCAGTACTTC.

The chain employs TRBV14 and TRBJ1-3; perhaps TRBD1 as D (6 bases). CDR3 size: 16 residues. Trimming cost V 1 base and J 2 bases, with 12 bases left between them. CDR1 is SGHDN, CDR2 FVKESK, per germline. CDR3 in amino acids: CASSQARRTAGNTIYF. The CDR3 DNA reads TGTGCCAGCAGCCAAGCGCGCCGGACAGCTGGAAACACCATATATTTT.

The chain links TRBV5-6 to TRBJ2-3; no firm D call. The CDR3 has 15 amino acids. CDR1 is SGHDT and CDR2 is YYEEEE in the germline V gene. V was pared by 2 bases and J by 4 bases, with 14 bases between. In DNA, the CDR3 is TGTGCCAGCAGCTTTTACACGAGGAATTCAGATACGCAGTATTTT. It specifies CASSFYTRNSDTQYF.

V is TRBV6-4 and J is TRBJ1-2; 7 bases fit TRBD1. Trimming at V came to 9 bases and at J to 1 base, leaving 5 bases not matched to a gene. In germline, CDR1 is MRHNA, CDR2 SNTAGT. The CDR3 consists of 13 residues. The CDR3 nucleotides read TGTGCCAGGAAGACAGGGATTAACTATGGCTACACCTTC. Translated, it gives CARKTGINYGYTF.

The V and J genes are TRBV7-9 and TRBJ2-2; TRBD1 might be the D (5 bases). The CDR3 totals 14 residues. The V end lost 11 bases, the J end lost 0 bases, and 13 bases lay between the germline ends. From germline, CDR1 is SEHNR and CDR2 FQNEAQ (reference sequence). CDR3 residues: CAPRQGSNTGELFF. The CDR3 coding sequence is TGTGCCCCTAGGCAGGGATCGAACACCGGGGAGCTGTTTTTT. Based on the CDR3 plus reference TRBV7-9 and TRBJ2-2, the full variable domain is DTGVSQNPRHKITKRGQNVTFRCDPISEHNRLYWYRQTLGQGPEFLTYFQNEAQLEKSRLLSDRFSAERPKGSFSTLEIQRTEQGDSAMYLCAPRQGSNTGELFFGEGSRLTVL.

The rearrangement uses TRBV5-1 and TRBJ1-1, with D unclear. V dropped 0 bases and J dropped 5 bases, with 11 bases sitting between them. CDR3 length equals 14 residues. Germline lookup yields CDR1 SGHRS and CDR2 YFSETQ. The DNA for the CDR3 is TGCGCCAGCAGCTTGGTCGATAGGGAGACTGAAGCTTTCTTT. Protein: CASSLVDRETEAFF. Variable domain in full (rest from reference TRBV5-1 and TRBJ1-1): KAGVTQTPRYLIKTRGQQVTLSCSPISGHRSVSWYQQTPGQGLQFLFEYFSETQRNKGNFPGRFSGRQFSNSRSEMNVSTLELGDSALYLCASSLVDRETEAFFGQGTRLTVV.

The chain combines TRBV1 with TRBJ1-5; the table gives TRBD1 as D, unverified against the DNA. TRBV1 is a pseudogene. This CDR3 has 14 residues. CDR3 amino acids: CTSSQSGWDQPQHF. CDR3 DNA: TGCACCAGCAGCCAATCAGGCTGGGATCAGCCCCAGCATTTT.

V is TRBV7-3 and J is TRBJ1-1; possibly TRBD1 for D (6 bases). The V and J ends lost 2 bases and 8 bases respectively, with 15 bases between them. Germline V gene sequence: CDR1 SGHTA, CDR2 FQGTGA. This CDR3 is built from 14 residues. The CDR3 here is CASSLGVGQGEAFF. CDR3 nucleotide sequence: TGTGCCAGCAGCTTAGGGGTGGGGCAGGGGGAAGCTTTCTTT. Combining the CDR3 with reference TRBV7-3 and TRBJ1-1 gives the whole variable domain GAGVSQTPSNKVTEKGKYVELRCDPISGHTALYWYRQSLGQGPEFLIYFQGTGAADDSGLPNDRFFAVRPEGSVSTLKIQRTERGDSAVYLCASSLGVGQGEAFFGQGTRLTVV.

The chain links TRBV9 to TRBJ1-1; 8 bases are shared with TRBD1. CDR1 is SGDLS, CDR2 YYNGEE, per germline. V lost 3 bases to trimming and J lost 3 bases; unmatched junction nucleotides: 7. The CDR3 consists of 15 residues. The CDR3 is CASSGKQDRDTEAFF. DNA of the CDR3: TGTGCCAGCAGCGGAAAACAGGACAGGGACACTGAAGCTTTCTTT.